Following are 7 T cell receptor beta chains from one sample sequenced in a study of blood T cell repertoires in COVID-19. Assay used: immunoSEQ multiplex PCR; TCRdb lists only in-frame clones, some missing. The profile shows 350,000 to 450,000 clones, approximately 91% of them singletons. Source material: peripheral blood. These TCRs come from a woman between 35 and 50 years old with COVID-19, enrolled during active disease.

The V and J genes are TRBV7-3 and TRBJ2-3; 7 nucleotides align to TRBD1. From germline, CDR1 is SGHTA and CDR2 FQGTGA. The CDR3 consists of 16 residues. V shed 2 bases, J shed 0 bases, and the junction held 5 bases outside the gene matches. The CDR3 spells CASSLLGTDSTDTQYF. The CDR3 coding sequence is TGTGCCAGCAGCTTACTAGGGACAGATAGCACAGATACGCAGTATTTT.

The chain links TRBV19 to TRBJ2-1; a possible D gene is TRBD2 (6 bases). This CDR3 spans 15 amino acids. Trimming stripped 0 bases from V and 5 bases from J, with 11 bases between. Per the germline V gene, CDR1 is LNHDA and CDR2 is SQIVND (reference sequence). CDR3 nucleotides: TGTGCCAGTAGTATAGATCGGGGAGGTAACAATGAGCAGTTCTTC. Its translation is CASSIDRGGNNEQFF.

This chain links TRBV7-8 with TRBJ2-3, with D maybe TRBD1 (6 bases). The germline gives CDR1 SGHVS, CDR2 FQNEAQ. V lost 5 bases to trimming and J lost 6 bases, with 15 bases between them. The CDR3 has 14 amino acids. CDR3 nucleotide sequence: TGTGCCAGCAGCCCCCGTACTAGGGGGGATACGCAGTATTTT. Protein sequence: CASSPRTRGDTQYF.

The chain carries TRBV19 and TRBJ1-2; D unclear. V was cut by 7 bases and J by 7 bases, with 19 bases left in between. The CDR3 extends over 14 amino acids. Germline V lookup: CDR1 LNHDA, CDR2 SQIVND (reference sequence). For the CDR3, the DNA is TGTGCCAGTACCTTAGACGGGATTATGGGTGGCTACACCTTC. Translating gives CASTLDGIMGGYTF. The full variable domain, with the rest looked up from reference TRBV19 and TRBJ1-2, is DGGITQSPKYLFRKEGQNVTLSCEQNLNHDAMYWYRQDPGQGLRLIYYSQIVNDFQKGDIAEGYSVSREKKESFPLTVTSAQKNPTAFYLCASTLDGIMGGYTFGSGTRLTVV.

V gene TRBV21-1 combines with J gene TRBJ1-3; TRBD1 is the table's D call and was not checked against the DNA. TRBV21-1 is a recognized pseudogene. The CDR3 is made up of 16 amino acids. The CDR3 region is CASSKVAGRIRNTIYF. The CDR3 region has the DNA TGTGCCAGCAGCAAAGTTGCAGGGCGGATTAGGAACACCATATATTTT.

This chain joins TRBV6-6 and TRBJ1-5; a possible D gene is TRBD1 (6 bases). There are 12 residues in the CDR3. V shed 5 bases and J shed 7 bases, with 9 bases lying between them. Germline CDR1 reads MNHNY; CDR2 reads SVGAGI (reference sequence). The CDR3 region has the DNA TGTGCCAGCAGTGCCGACAGGCAGCCCCAGCATTTT. Translated: CASSADRQPQHF.

The chain combines TRBV10-3 with TRBJ2-7, with 9 bases identical to TRBD1. The length of the CDR3 is 14 residues. Germline CDR1 and CDR2: ENHRY and SYGVKD. Losses at the gene ends were 7 bases for V and 4 bases for J; bases not matched to a gene: 8. CDR3 sequence (DNA): TGTGCCATCACTAAGGGACAGGGAATATACGAGCAGTACTTC. The encoded protein is CAITKGQGIYEQYF.